Given below is one T cell receptor (beta chain) in context. What it recognizes is unknown. This sample is part of a study of T cell responses to AZD1222 COVID-19 vaccine. Study results and caveats: Spike-spanning, vaccine-associated CD4 TCRs were dominant at 160-218 and 743-854. Baseline serostatus was positive in only a handful of AZD1222 recipients. Repertoires were obtained only post-peak T cell response. The reported proportion of spike-specific TCRs targeting unmutated variant regions was nearly half.

Only in-frame clones appear in the TCRdb table, and some are missing; sequencing was by immunoSEQ multiplex PCR. The sample has 140,000 to 150,000 clones, about 92% seen once; the top ten hold 7.5% to 9.5%. Trimming took off 7 bases at V and 5 bases at J, with 13 bases between the two ends. Germline V gene lookup returns CDR1 LNHNV and CDR2 YYDKDF (reference sequence). This CDR3 is 13 amino acids long. The sequencing here drew on peripheral blood, taken on day 0 of AZD1222 vaccination. The J gene is TRBJ2-3, the V gene TRBV15, with D perhaps matching TRBD1 (5 bases). This sequence was found in an adult in good health. The CDR3 DNA reads TGTGCCACCAAGCCGACAGAAGGAGATACGCAGTATTTT. Its protein product is CATKPTEGDTQYF.